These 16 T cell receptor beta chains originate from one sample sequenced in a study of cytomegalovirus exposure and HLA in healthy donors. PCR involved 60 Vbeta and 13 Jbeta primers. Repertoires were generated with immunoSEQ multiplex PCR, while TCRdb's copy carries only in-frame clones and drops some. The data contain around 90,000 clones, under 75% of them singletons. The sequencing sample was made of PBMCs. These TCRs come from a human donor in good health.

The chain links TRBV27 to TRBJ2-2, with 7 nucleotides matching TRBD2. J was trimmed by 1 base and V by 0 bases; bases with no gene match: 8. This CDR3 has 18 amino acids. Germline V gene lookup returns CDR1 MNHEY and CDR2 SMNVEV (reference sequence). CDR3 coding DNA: TGTGCCAGCAGTTTATCGGGGGGGGTATCCCTGAACACCGGGGAGCTGTTTTTT. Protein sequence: CASSLSGGVSLNTGELFF.

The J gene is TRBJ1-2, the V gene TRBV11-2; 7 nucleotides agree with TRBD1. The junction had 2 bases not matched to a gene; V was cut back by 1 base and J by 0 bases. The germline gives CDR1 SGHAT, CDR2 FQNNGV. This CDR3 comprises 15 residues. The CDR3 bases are TGTGCCAGCAGCTTAGGACAGGGAGCTAACTATGGCTACACCTTC. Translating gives CASSLGQGANYGYTF.

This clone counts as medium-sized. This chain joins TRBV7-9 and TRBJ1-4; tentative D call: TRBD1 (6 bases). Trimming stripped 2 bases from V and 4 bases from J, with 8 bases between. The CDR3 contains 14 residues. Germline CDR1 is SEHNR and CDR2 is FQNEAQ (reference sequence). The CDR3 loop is CASSLRTVNEKLFF. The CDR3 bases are TGTGCCAGCAGCTTAAGGACAGTTAATGAAAAACTGTTTTTT.

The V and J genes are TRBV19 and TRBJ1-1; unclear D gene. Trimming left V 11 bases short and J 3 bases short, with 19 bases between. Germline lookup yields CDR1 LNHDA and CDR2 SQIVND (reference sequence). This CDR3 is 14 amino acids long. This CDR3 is CAARNKVRHTEAFF. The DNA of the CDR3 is TGTGCCGCCCGGAACAAGGTGCGGCACACTGAAGCTTTCTTT.

DNA of the CDR3: TGTGCCAGTAGTATCCTCGGTAGTTATAGCAATCAGCCCCAGCATTTT. Translating it yields CASSILGSYSNQPQHF. The chain recombines TRBV19 with TRBJ1-5; no clear D. Germline CDR1 reads LNHDA; CDR2 reads SQIVND (reference sequence). This CDR3 spans 16 amino acids. V was shortened by 3 bases and J by 0 bases, with 12 bases between the two germline ends.

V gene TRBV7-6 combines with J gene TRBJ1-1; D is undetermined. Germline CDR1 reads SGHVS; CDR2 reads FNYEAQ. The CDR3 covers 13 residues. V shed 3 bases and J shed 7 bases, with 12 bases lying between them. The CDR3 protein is CASSLAGQGEAFF. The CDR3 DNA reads TGTGCCAGCAGCTTGGCGGGTCAAGGTGAAGCTTTCTTT.

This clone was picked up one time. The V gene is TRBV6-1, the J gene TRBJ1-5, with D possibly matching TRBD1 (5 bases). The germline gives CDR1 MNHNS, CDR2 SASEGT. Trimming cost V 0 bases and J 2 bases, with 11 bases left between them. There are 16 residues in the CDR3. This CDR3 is CASSEAGGVGNQPQHF. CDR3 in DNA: TGTGCCAGCAGTGAAGCGGGGGGGGTGGGCAATCAGCCCCAGCATTTT.

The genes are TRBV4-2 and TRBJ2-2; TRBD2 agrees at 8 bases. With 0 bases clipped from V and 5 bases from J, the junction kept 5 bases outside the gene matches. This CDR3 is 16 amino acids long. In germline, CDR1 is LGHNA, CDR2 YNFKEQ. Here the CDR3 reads CASSQEGLGGTGELFF. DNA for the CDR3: TGTGCCAGCAGCCAAGAGGGACTAGGGGGGACCGGGGAGCTGTTTTTT.

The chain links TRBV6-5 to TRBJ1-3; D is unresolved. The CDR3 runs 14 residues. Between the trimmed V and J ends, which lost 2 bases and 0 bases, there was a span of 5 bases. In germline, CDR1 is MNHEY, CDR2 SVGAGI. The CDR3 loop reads CASSYGGSGNTIYF. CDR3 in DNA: TGTGCCAGCAGTTACGGCGGCTCTGGAAACACCATATATTTT.

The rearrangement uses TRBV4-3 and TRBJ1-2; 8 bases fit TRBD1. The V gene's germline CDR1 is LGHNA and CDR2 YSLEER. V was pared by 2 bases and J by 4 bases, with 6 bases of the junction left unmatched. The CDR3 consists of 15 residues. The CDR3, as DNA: TGCGCCAGCAGCCAATTCCGGGACAGGCGCTATGGCTACACCTTC. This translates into CASSQFRDRRYGYTF.

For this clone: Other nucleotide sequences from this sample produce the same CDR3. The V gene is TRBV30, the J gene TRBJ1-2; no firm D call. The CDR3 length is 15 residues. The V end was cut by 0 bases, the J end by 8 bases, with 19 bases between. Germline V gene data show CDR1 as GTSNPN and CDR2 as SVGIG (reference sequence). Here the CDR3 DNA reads TGTGCCTGGAGTGTAAGCGGTGTGCCGAGCTGGGGCTACACCTTC. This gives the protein CAWSVSGVPSWGYTF. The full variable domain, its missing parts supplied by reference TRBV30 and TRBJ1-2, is SQTIHQWPATLVQPVGSPLSLECTVEGTSNPNLYWYRQAAGRGLQLLFYSVGIGQISSEVPQNLSASRPQDRQFILSSKKLLLSDSGFYLCAWSVSGVPSWGYTFGSGTRLTVV.

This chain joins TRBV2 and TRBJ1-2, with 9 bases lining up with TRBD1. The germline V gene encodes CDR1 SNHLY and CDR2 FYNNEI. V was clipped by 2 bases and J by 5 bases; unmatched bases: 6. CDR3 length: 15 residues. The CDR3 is CASSEFGGQGYGYTF. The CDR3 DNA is TGTGCCAGCAGTGAATTTGGGGGACAGGGTTATGGCTACACCTTC.

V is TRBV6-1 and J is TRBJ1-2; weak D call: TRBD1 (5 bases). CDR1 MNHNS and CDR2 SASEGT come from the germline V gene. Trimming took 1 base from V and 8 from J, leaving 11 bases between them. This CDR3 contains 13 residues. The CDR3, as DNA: TGTGCCAGCAGTGAAGGCACAGGCGGAGGCTACACCTTC. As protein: CASSEGTGGGYTF.

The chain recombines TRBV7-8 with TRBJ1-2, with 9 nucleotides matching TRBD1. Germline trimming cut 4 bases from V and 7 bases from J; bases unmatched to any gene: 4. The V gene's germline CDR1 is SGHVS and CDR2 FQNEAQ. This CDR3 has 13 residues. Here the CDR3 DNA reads TGTGCCAGCAGCTCAATACAGGGGGCTGGCTACACCTTC. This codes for CASSSIQGAGYTF. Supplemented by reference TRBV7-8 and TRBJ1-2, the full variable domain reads GAGVSQSPRYKVAKRGQDVALRCDPISGHVSLFWYQQALGQGPEFLTYFQNEAQLDKSGLPSDRFFAERPEGSVSTLKIQRTQQEDSAVYLCASSSIQGAGYTFGSGTRLTVV.

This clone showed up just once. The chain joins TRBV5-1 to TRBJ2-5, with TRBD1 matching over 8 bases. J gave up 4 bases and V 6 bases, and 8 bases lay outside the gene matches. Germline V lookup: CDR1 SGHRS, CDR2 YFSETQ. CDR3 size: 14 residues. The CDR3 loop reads CASKTLRGRETQYF. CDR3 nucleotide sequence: TGCGCCAGCAAAACTCTCAGGGGGCGAGAGACCCAGTACTTC.

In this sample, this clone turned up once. CDR3 sequence: CSAGSGTEAFF. The CDR3 nucleotides read TGCAGCGCCGGAAGCGGGACTGAAGCTTTCTTT. V usage is TRBV29-1 and J usage is TRBJ1-1; D ambiguous. Trimming removed 7 bases from V and 5 bases from J, with 11 bases in between. Germline V gene lookup returns CDR1 SQVTM and CDR2 ANQGSEA. This CDR3 spans 11 amino acids.